This TCR beta chain comes out of a study of cytomegalovirus exposure and HLA in healthy donors. Trimming removed 4 bases from V and 8 bases from J; junction bases left unmatched: 3. The CDR3 covers 13 residues. Per the germline V gene, CDR1 is LNHDA and CDR2 is SQIVND (reference sequence). Overall study findings and caveats: Analysis was carried out at a later point, and it linked a missense DCLRE1C variant to TCR beta V- and J-gene trimming.

On this clone itself: Antigen specificity is unknown.

It was with 60 Vbeta and 13 Jbeta primers that the PCR ran. The method was immunoSEQ multiplex PCR; TCRdb's version includes in-frame clones alone and lacks a portion of them. The sample records 100,000 to 150,000 clones, 73% being singletons. The chain joins TRBV19 to TRBJ1-4, with 8 bases that match TRBD1. The sequenced sample consisted of PBMCs. This TCR derives from a man in his fifties or sixties in good health and CMV-seropositive. The CDR3 region has the DNA TGTGCCAGTAGTAGTGACAGGGGAGAAAAACTGTTTTTT. Translating gives CASSSDRGEKLFF.